This T cell receptor beta chain was sequenced in a study of T-cell memory formation after mild COVID-19. Background on the study: TCR clusters largely stayed donor specific. General study points: In pre-infection memory, a portion of responding clones appeared, which suggested that cross-reactive memory joined. CM and EM subsets held most contracting CD4+ clones; EMRA held CD8+ ones. Later expanders leaned CD4+, whereas day 15 to 85 contracting clones were balanced CD4/CD8.

TCRdb re-derived calls from the 5' RACE reads in MiXCR, one entry per CDR3 protein. Altogether 200,000 to 250,000 distinct CDR3 sequences are present, under 30% being singletons, with the ten largest covering approximately 10%. The CDR3 runs to 14 residues. Trimming left V 4 bases short and J 12 bases short, with 21 bases between. Remarks on this clonotype: Its specificity is unknown.

Sequencing was performed on PBMCs or a T cell subset sorted from them (not recorded which). The genes are TRBV12-3 or TRBV12-4 and TRBJ2-5, with TRBD1 as a possible D gene (5 bases). This clonotype was obtained from an adult woman who had mild COVID-19 (a few samples of this study predate the infection). Cell type and time point are not known. CDR3 in amino acids: CASSSRIGAPREYF. In DNA form, the CDR3 reads TGTGCCAGCAGTTCGCGGATAGGGGCCCCACGAGAGTACTTC.